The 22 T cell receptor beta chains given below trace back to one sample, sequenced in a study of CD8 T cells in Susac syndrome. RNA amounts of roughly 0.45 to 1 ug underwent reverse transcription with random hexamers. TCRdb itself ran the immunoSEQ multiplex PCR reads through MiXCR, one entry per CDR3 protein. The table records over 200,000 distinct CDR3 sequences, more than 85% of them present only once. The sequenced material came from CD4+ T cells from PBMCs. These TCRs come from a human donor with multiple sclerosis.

The CDR3 loop is CSALPPGRAGELFF. The DNA of the CDR3 is TGCAGTGCTCTCCCCCCCGGTCGTGCCGGGGAGCTGTTTTTT. This sequence joins TRBV20-1 and TRBJ2-2; D call uncertain. V gave up 5 bases and J gave up 6 bases, with 16 bases separating them. CDR3 size: 14 residues. The germline V gene encodes CDR1 DFQATT and CDR2 SNEGSKA (reference sequence).

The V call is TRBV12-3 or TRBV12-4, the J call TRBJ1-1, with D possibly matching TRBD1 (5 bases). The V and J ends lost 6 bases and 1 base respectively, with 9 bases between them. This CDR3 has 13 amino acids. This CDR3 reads CASRSTGNTEAFF. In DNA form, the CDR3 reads TGTGCCAGCAGATCAACAGGGAACACTGAAGCTTTCTTT.

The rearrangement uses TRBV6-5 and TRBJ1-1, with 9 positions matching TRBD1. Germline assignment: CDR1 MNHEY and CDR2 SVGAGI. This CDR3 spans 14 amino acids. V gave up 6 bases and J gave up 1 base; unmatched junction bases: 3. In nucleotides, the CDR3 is TGTGCCAGCAGGAGGGGACAGGGGAACACTGAAGCTTTCTTT. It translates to CASRRGQGNTEAFF.

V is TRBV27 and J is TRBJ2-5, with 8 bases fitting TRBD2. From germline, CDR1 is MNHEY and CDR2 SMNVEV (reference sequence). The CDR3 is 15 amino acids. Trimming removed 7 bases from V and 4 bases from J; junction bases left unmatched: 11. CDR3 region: CASKRGLVTLETQYF. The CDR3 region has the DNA TGTGCCAGCAAAAGGGGACTAGTGACTTTAGAGACCCAGTACTTC.

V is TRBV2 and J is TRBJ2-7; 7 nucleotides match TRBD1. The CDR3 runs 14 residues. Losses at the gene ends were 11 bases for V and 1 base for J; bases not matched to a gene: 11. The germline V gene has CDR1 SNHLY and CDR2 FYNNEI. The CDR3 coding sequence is TGTGCCGGGCTCCGGGACAGAGAATCCTACGAGCAGTACTTC. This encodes CAGLRDRESYEQYF.

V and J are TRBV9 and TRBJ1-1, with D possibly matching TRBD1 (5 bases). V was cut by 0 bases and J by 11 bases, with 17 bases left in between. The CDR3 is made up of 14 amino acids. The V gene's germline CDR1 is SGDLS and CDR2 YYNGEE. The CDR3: CASSVAWDGSSAFF. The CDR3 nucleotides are TGTGCCAGCAGCGTAGCGTGGGACGGCTCGTCTGCTTTCTTT.

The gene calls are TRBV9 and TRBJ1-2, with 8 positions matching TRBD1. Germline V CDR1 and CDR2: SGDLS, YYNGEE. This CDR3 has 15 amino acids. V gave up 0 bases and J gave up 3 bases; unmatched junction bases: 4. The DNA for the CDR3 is TGTGCCAGCAGCGTAGGGGCAGGGGGCGACTATGGCTACACCTTC. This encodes CASSVGAGGDYGYTF.

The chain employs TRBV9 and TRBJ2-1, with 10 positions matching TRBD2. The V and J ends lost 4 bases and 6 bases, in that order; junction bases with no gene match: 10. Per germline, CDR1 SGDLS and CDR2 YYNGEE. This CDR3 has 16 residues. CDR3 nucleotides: TGTGCCAGCAGCCCCCAGGGACTAGCGAAATTCAATGAGCAGTTCTTC. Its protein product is CASSPQGLAKFNEQFF.

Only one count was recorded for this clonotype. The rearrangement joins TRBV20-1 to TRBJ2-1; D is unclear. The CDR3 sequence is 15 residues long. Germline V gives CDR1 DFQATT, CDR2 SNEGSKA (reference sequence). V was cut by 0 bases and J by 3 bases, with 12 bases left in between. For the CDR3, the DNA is TGCAGTGCTAGAGATCTGTTGCAGGTCTACAATGAGCAGTTCTTC. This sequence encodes CSARDLLQVYNEQFF.

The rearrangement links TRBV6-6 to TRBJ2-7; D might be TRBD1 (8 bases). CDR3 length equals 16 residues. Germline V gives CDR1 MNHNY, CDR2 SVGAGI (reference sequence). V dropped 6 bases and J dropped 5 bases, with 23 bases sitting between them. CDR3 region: CASRETGGQGANEQYF. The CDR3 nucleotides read TGTGCCAGCAGAGAGACGGGGGGTCAGGGGGCCAACGAGCAGTACTTC.

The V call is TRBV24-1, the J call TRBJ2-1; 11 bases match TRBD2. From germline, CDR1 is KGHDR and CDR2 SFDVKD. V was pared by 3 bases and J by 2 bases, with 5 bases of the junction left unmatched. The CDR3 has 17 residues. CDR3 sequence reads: CATSDGASGGTYNEQFF. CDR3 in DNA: TGTGCCACCAGTGATGGGGCTAGCGGGGGGACCTACAATGAGCAGTTCTTC.

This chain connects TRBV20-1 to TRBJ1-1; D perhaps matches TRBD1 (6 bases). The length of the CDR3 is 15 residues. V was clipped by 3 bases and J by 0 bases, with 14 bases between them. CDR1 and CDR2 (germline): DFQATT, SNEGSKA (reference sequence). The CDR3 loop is CSARRADRVNTEAFF. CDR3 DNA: TGCAGTGCTAGGAGGGCGGACAGAGTGAACACTGAAGCTTTCTTT.

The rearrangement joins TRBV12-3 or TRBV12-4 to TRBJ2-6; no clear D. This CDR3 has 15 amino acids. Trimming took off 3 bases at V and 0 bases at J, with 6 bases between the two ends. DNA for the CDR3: TGTGCCAGCAGTTTTCACCACTCTGGGGCCAACGTCCTGACTTTC. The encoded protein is CASSFHHSGANVLTF.

The CDR3 region is CASRKGTGSQPQHF. The CDR3 coding sequence is TGTGCCAGCAGGAAGGGGACAGGGAGTCAGCCCCAGCATTTT. The V and J genes are TRBV6-5 and TRBJ1-5, with TRBD1 matching 9 bases. The CDR3 runs 14 residues. Per germline, CDR1 MNHEY and CDR2 SVGAGI. The ends lost 6 bases at V and 6 bases at J; junction bases unmatched: 6.

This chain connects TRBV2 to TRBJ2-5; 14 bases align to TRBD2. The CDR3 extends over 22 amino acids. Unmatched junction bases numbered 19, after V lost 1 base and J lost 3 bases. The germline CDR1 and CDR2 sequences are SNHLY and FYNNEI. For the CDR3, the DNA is TGTGCCAGCAGTGAAGTGGGACTAGCGGGGGCGTATATGGAGGTGAGAGAAGAGACCCAGTACTTC. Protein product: CASSEVGLAGAYMEVREETQYF. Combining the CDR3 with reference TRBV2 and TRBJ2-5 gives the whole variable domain EPEVTQTPSHQVTQMGQEVILRCVPISNHLYFYWYRQILGQKVEFLVSFYNNEISEKSEIFDDQFSVERPDGSNFTLKIRSTKLEDSAMYFCASSEVGLAGAYMEVREETQYFGPGTRLLVL.

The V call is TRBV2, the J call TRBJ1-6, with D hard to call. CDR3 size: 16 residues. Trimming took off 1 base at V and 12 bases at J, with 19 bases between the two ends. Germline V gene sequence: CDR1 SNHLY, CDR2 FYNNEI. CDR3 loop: CASSEDRTPRYLPLHF. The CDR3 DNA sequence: TGTGCCAGCAGTGAAGACCGGACGCCTCGGTACCTACCCCTCCACTTT.

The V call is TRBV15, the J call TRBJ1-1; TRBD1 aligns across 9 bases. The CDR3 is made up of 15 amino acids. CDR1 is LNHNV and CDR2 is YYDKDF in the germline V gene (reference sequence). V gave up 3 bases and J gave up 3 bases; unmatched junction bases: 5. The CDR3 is CATSRPGTGHTEAFF. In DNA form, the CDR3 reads TGTGCCACCAGCAGGCCCGGGACAGGGCACACTGAAGCTTTCTTT.

The DNA of the CDR3 is TGTGCCAGCAGTACTGCGAGAGTGCTCCTAGCCAAAAACATTCAGTACTTC. Translation: CASSTARVLLAKNIQYF. The chain couples TRBV2 to TRBJ2-4; D call uncertain. Germline V gives CDR1 SNHLY, CDR2 FYNNEI. The CDR3 totals 17 residues. Trimming took 5 bases from V and 0 from J, leaving 17 bases between them.

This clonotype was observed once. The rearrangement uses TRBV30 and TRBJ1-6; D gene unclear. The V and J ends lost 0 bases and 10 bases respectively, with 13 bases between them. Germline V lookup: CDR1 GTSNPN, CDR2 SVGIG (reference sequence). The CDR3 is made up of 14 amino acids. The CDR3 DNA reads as TGTGCCTGGAGTGTACAGTCCTCGTTATCACCCCTCCACTTT. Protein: CAWSVQSSLSPLHF.

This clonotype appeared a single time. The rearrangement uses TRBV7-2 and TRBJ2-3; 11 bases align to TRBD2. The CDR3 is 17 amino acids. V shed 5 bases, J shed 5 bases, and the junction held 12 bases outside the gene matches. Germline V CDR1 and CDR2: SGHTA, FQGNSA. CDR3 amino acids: CASSLLVSGGAGDTQYF. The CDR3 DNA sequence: TGTGCCAGCAGCCTACTCGTTAGCGGGGGGGCCGGAGATACGCAGTATTTT. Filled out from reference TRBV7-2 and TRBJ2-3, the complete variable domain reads GAGVSQSPSNKVTEKGKDVELRCDPISGHTALYWYRQSLGQGLEFLIYFQGNSAPDKSGLPSDRFSAERTGGSVSTLTIQRTQQEDSAVYLCASSLLVSGGAGDTQYFGPGTRLTVL.

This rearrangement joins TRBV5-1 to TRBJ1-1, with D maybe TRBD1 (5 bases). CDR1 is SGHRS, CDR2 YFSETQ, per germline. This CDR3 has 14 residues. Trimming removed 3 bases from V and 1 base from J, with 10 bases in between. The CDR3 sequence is CASSSGPSNTEAFF. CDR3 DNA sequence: TGCGCCAGCAGCTCGGGACCTTCGAACACTGAAGCTTTCTTT.

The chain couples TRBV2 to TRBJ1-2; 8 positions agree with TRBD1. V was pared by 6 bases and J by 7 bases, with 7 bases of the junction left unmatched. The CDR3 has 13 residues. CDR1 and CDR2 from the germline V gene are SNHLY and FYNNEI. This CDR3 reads CASRDGQGFGYTF. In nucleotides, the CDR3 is TGTGCCAGCAGGGACGGACAGGGATTTGGCTACACCTTC.